The 12 T cell receptor beta chains below all came from one sample that was sequenced in a study of blood T cell repertoires in COVID-19. TCRdb keeps only in-frame clones here, not all; method: immunoSEQ multiplex PCR. The sample holds around 190,000 clones, roughly 79% seen once. Sequencing was performed on peripheral blood. These receptors originate from a woman aged 40 to 50 with COVID-19, enrolled during active disease.

V gene TRBV6-2 or TRBV6-3 combines with J gene TRBJ1-1; D remains unclear. Trimming pared 5 bases from V and 6 bases from J, leaving 19 bases between. The length of the CDR3 is 15 residues. The germline CDR1 and CDR2 sequences are MNHEY and SVGEGT. The CDR3 reads CASSAEGIIRAEAFF. The CDR3 DNA reads as TGTGCCAGCAGTGCCGAGGGCATCATTCGTGCTGAAGCTTTCTTT.

The table lists this clone with a count of one. This sequence joins TRBV5-4 and TRBJ1-6, with TRBD1 as a possible D gene (5 bases). This CDR3 has 14 residues. CDR1 is SGHNT and CDR2 is YYREEE in the germline V gene (reference sequence). Trimming shortened V by 2 bases and J by 7 bases, and 10 bases separated the two germline ends. CDR3 in DNA: TGTGCCAGCAGCTTACGGACACACAATTCACCCCTCCACTTT. Protein: CASSLRTHNSPLHF.

The J gene is TRBJ2-1, the V gene TRBV19; the D is unclear. Germline CDR1 is LNHDA and CDR2 is SQIVND (reference sequence). V lost 6 bases, J lost 5 bases, and 14 bases lay in between. The CDR3 covers 14 residues. The CDR3 DNA sequence: TGTGCCAGTAGCGCGAGGCCCTCGGACAATGAGCAGTTCTTC. Protein: CASSARPSDNEQFF. Looking up the rest from reference TRBV19 and TRBJ2-1 gives the full variable domain: DGGITQSPKYLFRKEGQNVTLSCEQNLNHDAMYWYRQDPGQGLRLIYYSQIVNDFQKGDIAEGYSVSREKKESFPLTVTSAQKNPTAFYLCASSARPSDNEQFFGPGTRLTVL.

The gene calls are TRBV7-2 and TRBJ2-5; a possible D gene is TRBD2 (5 bases). The CDR3 runs to 15 residues. With 5 bases removed from V and 4 bases from J, the gap between germline ends came to 17 bases. CDR1 is SGHTA, CDR2 FQGNSA, per germline. The DNA of the CDR3 is TGTGCCAGCAGCCCCCATCATAAGGCGGGAGAGACCCAGTACTTC. Amino acid sequence: CASSPHHKAGETQYF. Combining the CDR3 with reference TRBV7-2 and TRBJ2-5 gives the whole variable domain GAGVSQSPSNKVTEKGKDVELRCDPISGHTALYWYRQSLGQGLEFLIYFQGNSAPDKSGLPSDRFSAERTGGSVSTLTIQRTQQEDSAVYLCASSPHHKAGETQYFGPGTRLLVL.

A single count supports this clone. The genes are TRBV3-1 (or the pseudogene TRBV3-2) and TRBJ2-7, with TRBD1 matching over 9 bases. Germline values: CDR1 LGHDT, CDR2 YNNKEL (reference sequence). The CDR3 is 14 amino acids. J was trimmed by 3 bases and V by 4 bases; bases with no gene match: 4. The CDR3 nucleotides read TGTGCCAGCAGCCCGCCGGGACAGGGCTACGAGCAGTACTTC. Translation: CASSPPGQGYEQYF.

The rearrangement links TRBV19 to TRBJ2-1; 10 positions match TRBD2. The CDR3 totals 15 residues. Germline V gene sequence: CDR1 LNHDA, CDR2 SQIVND (reference sequence). Trimming cost V 8 bases and J 2 bases; bases outside gene matches: 6. CDR3 protein: CASYASGSPYNEQFF. For the CDR3, the DNA is TGTGCCAGTTATGCTAGCGGGAGCCCCTACAATGAGCAGTTCTTC. The variable domain in full, with the rest retrieved from reference TRBV19 and TRBJ2-1, is DGGITQSPKYLFRKEGQNVTLSCEQNLNHDAMYWYRQDPGQGLRLIYYSQIVNDFQKGDIAEGYSVSREKKESFPLTVTSAQKNPTAFYLCASYASGSPYNEQFFGPGTRLTVL.

For this clone: This CDR3 fails to terminate in the conserved phenylalanine or tryptophan, so it likely reflects a read error. Because the CDR3's place on the DNA is in doubt, the DNA is left out and the CDR3 is given as listed by TCRdb. CDR3 protein: CAWSDGQALSYS. The gene calls are TRBV30 and TRBJ1-6; the table gives TRBD1 as D, unverified against the DNA. Germline V CDR1 and CDR2: GTSNPN, SVGIG (reference sequence). The CDR3 spans 12 amino acids, including both terminal residues.

The CDR3 region has the DNA TGTGCCAGCAGCCCCAGGAGGGACAGCGTATACGAGCAGTACTTC. Protein: CASSPRRDSVYEQYF. The chain is built from TRBV9 and TRBJ2-7; weak D call: TRBD1 (7 bases). The CDR3 consists of 15 residues. The germline V and J ends were trimmed by 4 bases and 4 bases, with 18 bases remaining between them. From germline, CDR1 is SGDLS and CDR2 YYNGEE.

The genes are TRBV5-1 and TRBJ1-2, with a possible D match to TRBD1 (5 bases). In germline, CDR1 is SGHRS, CDR2 YFSETQ. CDR3 size: 12 residues. The ends were cut back, 3 bases at V and 11 bases at J, with 14 bases in the middle. CDR3 nucleotide sequence: TGCGCCAGCAGCTGGGGGGAGGAGGGATACACCTTC. Translating it yields CASSWGEEGYTF.

The V call is TRBV15, the J call TRBJ1-3, with D unclear. V lost 1 base to trimming and J lost 0 bases, with 7 bases between them. Germline lookup yields CDR1 LNHNV and CDR2 YYDKDF (reference sequence). The CDR3 spans 15 residues. The CDR3 is CATSRAQNSGNTIYF. CDR3 in DNA: TGTGCCACCAGCAGAGCTCAGAACTCTGGAAACACCATATATTTT.

The chain carries TRBV7-6 and TRBJ1-4; D possibly corresponds to TRBD1 (5 bases). Germline CDR1 SGHVS, CDR2 FNYEAQ. The CDR3 sequence is 14 residues long. The V and J ends lost 8 bases and 3 bases respectively, with 13 bases between them. In DNA form, the CDR3 reads TGTGCCAGCTCTGTGGGGGGGTCTAATGAAAAACTGTTTTTT. Amino acid sequence: CASSVGGSNEKLFF.

As DNA, the CDR3 is TGTGCCACCAGCCGGGACACTAACCTTGAAGCTTTCTTT. This sequence encodes CATSRDTNLEAFF. The gene calls are TRBV15 and TRBJ1-1; maybe TRBD1 (6 bases). CDR1 and CDR2 from the germline V gene are LNHNV and YYDKDF (reference sequence). V was clipped by 5 bases and J by 7 bases, with 14 bases between them. CDR3 size: 13 residues.